This entry features one TCR beta chain sequence. The data originate from a study of blood T cell repertoires in COVID-19. About the research overall: The United States, Italy and Spain were the sources of the acute and convalescent COVID-19 samples.

Germline assignment: CDR1 MNHEY and CDR2 SMNVEV (reference sequence). The CDR3 has 14 residues. The V end lost 2 bases, the J end lost 7 bases, and 11 bases lay between the germline ends. Profiled with immunoSEQ multiplex PCR; TCRdb holds only in-frame clones, not every one. The sample holds 180,000 or so clones, roughly 84% seen once. This TCR derives from a woman of 80 years or more with acute or convalescent COVID-19. What was sequenced was peripheral blood. The chain employs TRBV27 and TRBJ2-2, with D possibly TRBD1 on 5 matching bases. The chain's CDR3 is CASSLQGNGGELFF. For the CDR3, the DNA is TGTGCCAGCAGTTTACAGGGTAACGGCGGGGAGCTGTTTTTT.